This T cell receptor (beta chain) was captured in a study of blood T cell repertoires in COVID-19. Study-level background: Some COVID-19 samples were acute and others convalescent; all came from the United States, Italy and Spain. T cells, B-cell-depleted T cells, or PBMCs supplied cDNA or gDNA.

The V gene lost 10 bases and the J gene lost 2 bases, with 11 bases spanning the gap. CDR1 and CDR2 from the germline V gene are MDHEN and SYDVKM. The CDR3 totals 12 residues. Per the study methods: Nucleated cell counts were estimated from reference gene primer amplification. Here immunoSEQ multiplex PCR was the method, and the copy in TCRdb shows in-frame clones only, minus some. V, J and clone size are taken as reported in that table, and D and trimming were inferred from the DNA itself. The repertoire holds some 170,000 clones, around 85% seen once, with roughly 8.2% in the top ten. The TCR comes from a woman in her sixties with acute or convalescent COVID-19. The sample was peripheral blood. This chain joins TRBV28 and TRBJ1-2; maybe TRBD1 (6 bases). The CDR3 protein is CATATGNYGYTF. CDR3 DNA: TGTGCCACAGCGACAGGAAACTATGGCTACACCTTC.